This TCR beta chain was profiled in a study of OX40 agonist ivuxolimab in advanced cancers. Overall study context: Patients received the agonistic anti-OX40 (CD134) antibody ivuxolimab.

Sequenced by immunoSEQ multiplex PCR; TCRdb stores in-frame clones only, minus some. The sample has 23,000 or so clones, about 88% seen once. The sequencing here drew on CD4+ or CD8+ T cells sorted from blood, taken in a trial of the OX40 agonist ivuxolimab. This receptor was taken from an adult with an advanced solid tumor such as melanoma, head and neck, liver or kidney cancer.

CDR3 in DNA: TGTGCCAGCAGCCTGACCAGAGGGACTAACAATGAGCAGTTCTTC. It encodes CASSLTRGTNNEQFF. The chain recombines TRBV7-6 with TRBJ2-1; TRBD2 matches 7 bases. Germline V gives CDR1 SGHVS, CDR2 FNYEAQ. This CDR3 has 15 residues. V lost 5 bases, J lost 5 bases, and 9 bases stayed unmatched.